This entry is about one T cell receptor (beta chain). Its specificity is not known. These data come from a study of regulatory and conventional T cells in RAG deficiency. The CDR3 totals 13 residues. Germline lookup yields CDR1 SEHNR and CDR2 FQNEAQ (reference sequence). V was clipped by 5 bases and J by 7 bases, with 11 bases between them. The repertoire was sequenced with immunoSEQ multiplex PCR; TCRdb's copy has only in-frame clones and lacks some. The data contain 30,000 to 35,000 clones, 90% of them singletons. Study conclusions and caveats: In Omenn syndrome, Treg and Tconv repertoires overlapped >85%. RAG-deficient patients showed markedly lower Shannon entropy and higher Simpson indices than control T-cell subsets.

The data were also submitted as part of a second study, on regulatory T cells. From that study: Amplification used 52 TRBV primers and 13 TRBJ primers. Regulatory T cells showed the strongest V-J pair restriction and V/J gene skewing among patient repertoires.

The chain combines TRBV7-9 with TRBJ2-2; D not certain. Sample: CD8+ T cells sorted from blood. This receptor was identified in a human donor in good health. CDR3 residues: CASSQGYIGELFF. The CDR3 bases are TGTGCCAGCAGCCAAGGGTATATCGGGGAGCTGTTTTTT.